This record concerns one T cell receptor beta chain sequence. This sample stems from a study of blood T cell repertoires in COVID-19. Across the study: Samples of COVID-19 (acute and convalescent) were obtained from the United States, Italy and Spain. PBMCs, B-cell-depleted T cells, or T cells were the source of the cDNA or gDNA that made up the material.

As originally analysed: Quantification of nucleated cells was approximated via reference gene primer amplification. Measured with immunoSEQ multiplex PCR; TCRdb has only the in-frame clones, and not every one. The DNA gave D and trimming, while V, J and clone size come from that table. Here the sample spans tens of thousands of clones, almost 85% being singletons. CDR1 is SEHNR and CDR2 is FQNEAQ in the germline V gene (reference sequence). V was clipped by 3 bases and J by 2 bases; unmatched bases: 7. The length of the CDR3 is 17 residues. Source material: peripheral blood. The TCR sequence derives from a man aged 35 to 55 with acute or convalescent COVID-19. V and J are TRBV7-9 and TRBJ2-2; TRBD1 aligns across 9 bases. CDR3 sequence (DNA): TGTGCCAGCAGCTTTGGCGGACAGGGGATAAACACCGGGGAGCTGTTTTTT. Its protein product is CASSFGGQGINTGELFF.